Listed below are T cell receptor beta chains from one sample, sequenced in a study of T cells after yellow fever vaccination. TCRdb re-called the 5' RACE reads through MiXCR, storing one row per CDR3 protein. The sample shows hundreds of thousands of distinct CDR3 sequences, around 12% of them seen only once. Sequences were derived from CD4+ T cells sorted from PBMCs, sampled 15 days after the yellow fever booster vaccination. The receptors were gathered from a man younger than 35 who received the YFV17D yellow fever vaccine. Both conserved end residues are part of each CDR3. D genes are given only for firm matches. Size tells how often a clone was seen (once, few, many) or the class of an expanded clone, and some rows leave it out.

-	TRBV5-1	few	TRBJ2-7	CASSLAPGSYEQYF	TGCGCCAGCAGCTTGGCGCCCGGTTCCTACGAGCAGTACTTC
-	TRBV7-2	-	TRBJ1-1	CASSPWDGAFF	TGTGCCAGCAGCCCCTGGGACGGCGCTTTCTTT
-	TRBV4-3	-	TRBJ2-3	CASSRMVVTDTQYF	TGCGCCAGCAGCCGGATGGTAGTGACAGATACGCAGTATTTT
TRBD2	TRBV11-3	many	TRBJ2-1	CASSYSGGPLFF	TGTGCCAGCAGCTACTCGGGGGGGCCTCTGTTCTTC
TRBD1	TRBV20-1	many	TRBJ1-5	CSAGTVRNQPQHF	TGCAGTGCGGGGACAGTTCGCAATCAGCCCCAGCATTTT
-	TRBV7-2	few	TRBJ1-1	CASSLTRQGWNTEAFF	TGTGCCAGCAGCTTAACTCGGCAGGGCTGGAACACTGAAGCTTTCTTT
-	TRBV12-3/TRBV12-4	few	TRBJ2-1	CASSPAGTTWGEQFF	TGTGCCAGCAGCCCGGCCGGCACGACGTGGGGTGAGCAGTTCTTC
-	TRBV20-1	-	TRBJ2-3	CSATGGPQDTQYF	TGCAGTGCTACGGGGGGCCCGCAAGATACGCAGTATTTT
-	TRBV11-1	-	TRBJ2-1	CASSLAAESYNEQFF	TGTGCCAGCAGCTTAGCCGCGGAGTCCTACAATGAGCAGTTCTTC
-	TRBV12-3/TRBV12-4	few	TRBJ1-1	CASSLAKVSEAFF	TGTGCCAGCAGTTTAGCGAAGGTCTCTGAAGCTTTCTTT
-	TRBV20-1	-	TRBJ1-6	CSAEAGLNSPLHF	TGCAGTGCCGAGGCAGGGTTGAATTCACCCCTCCACTTT
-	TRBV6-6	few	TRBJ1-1	CASSPHWENTEAFF	TGTGCCAGCAGTCCACACTGGGAGAACACTGAAGCTTTCTTT
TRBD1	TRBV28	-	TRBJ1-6	CASRSPGQVASPLHF	TGTGCCAGCAGATCACCGGGACAGGTCGCTTCACCCCTCCACTTT
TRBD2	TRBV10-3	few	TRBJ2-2	CAINYGTSGGTNTGELFF	TGTGCCATCAACTACGGGACTAGCGGGGGGACGAACACCGGGGAGCTGTTTTTT
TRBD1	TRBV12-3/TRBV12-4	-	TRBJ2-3	CASRRTGGDTQYF	TGTGCCAGCAGACGGACAGGGGGAGATACGCAGTATTTT
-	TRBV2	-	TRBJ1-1	CASSESGPALGAFF	TGTGCCAGCAGTGAATCCGGGCCAGCCTTGGGAGCTTTCTTT
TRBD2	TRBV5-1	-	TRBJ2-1	CASSPGTSGFWQFF	TGCGCCAGCAGTCCCGGGACTAGCGGGTTCTGGCAGTTCTTC
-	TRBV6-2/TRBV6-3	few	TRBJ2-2	CASNRGGTWEELFF	TGTGCCAGCAACCGCGGGGGCACGTGGGAGGAGCTGTTTTTT
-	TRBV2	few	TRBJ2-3	CASSDRSPVDTQYF	TGTGCCAGCAGTGACAGATCGCCGGTAGATACGCAGTATTTT
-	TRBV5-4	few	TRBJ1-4	CASSNKATREKKLFF	TGTGCCAGCAGTAACAAGGCTACCCGGGAAAAAAAACTGTTTTTT
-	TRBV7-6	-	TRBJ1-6	CASSLASRRDSPLHF	TGTGCCAGCAGCTTAGCGTCGAGAAGGGATTCACCCCTCCACTTT
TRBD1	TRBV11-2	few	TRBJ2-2	CASSSFRDRGRTGELFF	TGTGCCAGCAGCTCCTTCCGGGACAGGGGTCGCACCGGGGAGCTGTTTTTT
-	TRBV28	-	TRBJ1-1	CASSPPQGGGNTEAFF	TGTGCCAGCAGTCCCCCACAGGGCGGGGGGAACACTGAAGCTTTCTTT
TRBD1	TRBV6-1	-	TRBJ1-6	CASIRGLGNSPLHF	TGTGCCAGCATCAGGGGGCTGGGTAATTCACCCCTCCACTTT
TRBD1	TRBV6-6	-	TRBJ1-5	CASTYGPTGVIQPQHF	TGTGCCAGCACCTACGGCCCGACAGGGGTTATCCAGCCCCAGCATTTT
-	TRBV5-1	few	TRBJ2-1	CASSSRLQSYNEQFF	TGCGCCAGCAGCTCCCGACTACAGAGTTACAATGAGCAGTTCTTC
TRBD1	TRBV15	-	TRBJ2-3	CATSRDQGEDTQYF	TGTGCCACCAGCAGAGATCAGGGGGAAGATACGCAGTATTTT
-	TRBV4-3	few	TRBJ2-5	CASSRTMGETQYF	TGCGCCAGCAGCCGCACCATGGGGGAGACCCAGTACTTC
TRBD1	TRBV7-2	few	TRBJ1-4	CASSFAGGTGGEKLFF	TGTGCCAGCAGCTTCGCCGGCGGGACAGGGGGCGAAAAACTGTTTTTT
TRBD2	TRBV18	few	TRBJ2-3	CASSHGLAGGPEDTQYF	TGTGCCAGCTCACACGGACTAGCGGGGGGGCCGGAAGATACGCAGTATTTT
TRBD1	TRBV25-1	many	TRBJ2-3	CASSGTGTGITWAQYF	TGTGCCAGCAGTGGGACCGGGACAGGGATAACTTGGGCGCAGTATTTT
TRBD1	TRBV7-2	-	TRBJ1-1	CASSPPGTGTEAFF	TGTGCCAGCAGCCCACCCGGGACAGGGACTGAAGCTTTCTTT
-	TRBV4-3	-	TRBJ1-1	CASSQEPENTEAFF	TGCGCCAGCAGCCAAGAACCCGAGAACACTGAAGCTTTCTTT
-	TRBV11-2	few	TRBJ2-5	CASSWKEGVSETQYF	TGTGCCAGCAGCTGGAAAGAGGGGGTCTCGGAGACCCAGTACTTC
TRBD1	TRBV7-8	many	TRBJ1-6	CASSYGQVDNSPLHF	TGTGCCAGCAGCTACGGACAGGTGGATAATTCACCCCTCCACTTT
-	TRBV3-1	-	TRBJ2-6	CATGHPPGANVLTF	TGTGCCACGGGGCACCCCCCTGGGGCCAACGTCCTGACTTTC
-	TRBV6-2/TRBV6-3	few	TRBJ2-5	CASSYSPGGKQETQYF	TGTGCCAGCAGTTACTCCCCGGGGGGCAAACAAGAGACCCAGTACTTC
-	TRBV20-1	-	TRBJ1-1	CSARDFKMNTEAFF	TGCAGTGCTAGAGATTTTAAGATGAACACTGAAGCTTTCTTT
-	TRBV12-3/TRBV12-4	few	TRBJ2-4	CASSLGGLAQYF	TGTGCCAGCAGCTTAGGGGGTCTAGCTCAGTACTTC
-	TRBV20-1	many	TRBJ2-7	CSASLPRGPYEQYF	TGCAGTGCCAGCCTGCCCAGGGGCCCCTACGAGCAGTACTTC
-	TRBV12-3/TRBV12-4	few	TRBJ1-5	CASSPDSPNQPQHF	TGTGCCAGCAGCCCAGACAGCCCGAATCAGCCCCAGCATTTT
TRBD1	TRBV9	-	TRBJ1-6	CASSVDSGTAANSPLHF	TGTGCCAGCAGCGTAGATTCCGGGACAGCAGCTAATTCACCCCTCCACTTT
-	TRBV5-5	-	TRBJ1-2	CASSGPRGNYGYTF	TGTGCCAGCAGCGGACCGCGGGGGAACTATGGCTACACCTTC
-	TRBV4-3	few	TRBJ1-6	CASSPRSGNTPPLHF	TGCGCCAGCAGCCCCCGGTCCGGGAATACCCCACCCCTCCACTTT
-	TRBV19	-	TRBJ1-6	CASTPQVTNNSPLHF	TGTGCCAGTACCCCACAGGTGACGAATAATTCACCCCTCCACTTT
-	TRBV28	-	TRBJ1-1	CASSTPRSQGGTEAFF	TGTGCCAGCAGTACCCCCAGGTCCCAAGGTGGCACTGAAGCTTTCTTT
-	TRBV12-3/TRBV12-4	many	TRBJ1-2	CASSLKGGYGYTF	TGTGCCAGCAGTTTGAAAGGGGGCTATGGCTACACCTTC
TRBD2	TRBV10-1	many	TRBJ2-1	CASSESGTSEYNEQFF	TGCGCCAGCAGTGAGTCGGGGACTAGCGAATACAATGAGCAGTTCTTC
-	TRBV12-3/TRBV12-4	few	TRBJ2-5	CASSLGYNQETQYF	TGTGCCAGCAGTTTAGGGTACAACCAAGAGACCCAGTACTTC
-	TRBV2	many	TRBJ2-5	CASSAYQETQYF	TGTGCCAGCAGTGCGTACCAAGAGACCCAGTACTTC
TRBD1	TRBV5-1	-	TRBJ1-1	CASSITGTGFRNTEAFF	TGCGCCAGCAGCATCACCGGGACAGGGTTTAGGAACACTGAAGCTTTCTTT
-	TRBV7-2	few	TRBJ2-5	CASSPRNGQLQETQYF	TGTGCCAGCAGCCCCCGAAATGGACAGCTACAAGAGACCCAGTACTTC
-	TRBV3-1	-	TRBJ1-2	CASSQVELHGYTF	TGTGCCAGCAGCCAAGTTGAACTCCATGGCTACACCTTC
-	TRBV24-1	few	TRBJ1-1	CATVREGTEAFF	TGTGCCACCGTGAGGGAGGGCACTGAAGCTTTCTTT
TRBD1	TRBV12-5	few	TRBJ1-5	CASATPRDRNQPQHF	TGTGCTAGTGCCACCCCGAGGGACAGGAATCAGCCCCAGCATTTT